Listed below are T cell receptor beta chains from one sample, sequenced in a study of technical replicates of blood from a handful of donors. The data were produced by immunoSEQ multiplex PCR, yet TCRdb's version contains in-frame clones alone and is incomplete. The table lists over 10,000 clones, roughly 93% of them singletons. Material: PBMCs. Receptors were obtained from a human donor in good health. Both conserved end residues are part of each CDR3. D genes are given only for firm matches. For some rows the clone size is stated as once, few or many, or as a class when expanded; others skip it.

cdr3_nt cdr3_aa j_call clone_size d_call v_call
TGTGCCAGCAGTGACAGGGTACCCGGGGAGCTGTTTTTT CASSDRVPGELFF TRBJ2-2 - - TRBV6-1
TGTGCCAGCAGTGAAGGGGGAGTGGGGAACATTCAGTACTTC CASSEGGVGNIQYF TRBJ2-4 - - TRBV6-1
TGCGCCAGCAGCCAAGACGGCTGGACTTCAGAGGAGTTCTTC CASSQDGWTSEEFF TRBJ2-1 - - TRBV4-1
TGCGCCAGCAGCCTGGGGACAGGGGACGGCAATGAGCAGTTCTTC CASSLGTGDGNEQFF TRBJ2-1 - TRBD1 TRBV5-1
TGTGCCAGCAGGCTACTCTCCAAGAACACTGAAGCTTTCTTT CASRLLSKNTEAFF TRBJ1-1 - - TRBV11-2
TGCGCCAGCAGCTTGATCACGGGGGGAAGCACAGATACGCAGTATTTT CASSLITGGSTDTQYF TRBJ2-3 - TRBD2 TRBV5-1
TGTGCCAGTAGGGGAGGGATGGATGAGCAGTTCTTC CASRGGMDEQFF TRBJ2-1 - TRBD2 TRBV19
TGTGCCAGCAGTTTATTAGCTTCGGCGGGACAGGGGTTGGTTTTGGAGAACACTGAAGCTTTCTTT CASSLLASAGQGLVLENTEAFF TRBJ1-1 - TRBD1 TRBV28
TGCGCCAGCAGCCAAGAACTGACTAGCGGAGACGGTGATGAGCAGTTCTTC CASSQELTSGDGDEQFF TRBJ2-1 - TRBD2 TRBV4-1
TGTGCCAGCAACAGGGGCAGACCAGGGTATGGCTACACCTTC CASNRGRPGYGYTF TRBJ1-2 once TRBD1 TRBV9
TGTGCCAGCTCACCACAGGGATCTTCGGGACTAGCGGGACGAGGAGAGCAGTTCTTC CASSPQGSSGLAGRGEQFF TRBJ2-1 once TRBD2 TRBV18
TGCAGCGTTGAAGACAGGGGGCCCGAGCAGTACTTC CSVEDRGPEQYF TRBJ2-7 once TRBD1 TRBV29-1
TGTGCCAGCAGCCAGGGGACTAGCGCGAACACCGGGGAGCTGTTTTTT CASSQGTSANTGELFF TRBJ2-2 - TRBD2 TRBV5-5
TGCGCCAGCAGCCCCGGGTATCTGGGGGGAGGCAATGAGCAGTTCTTC CASSPGYLGGGNEQFF TRBJ2-1 - - TRBV5-1
TGTGCCAGTAGTACCGGCTTGGGGGCCGGTGAAAAACTGTTTTTT CASSTGLGAGEKLFF TRBJ1-4 - - TRBV19
TGTGCCAGTAGTATATGGGGACAGGGCAATCAGCCCCAGCATTTT CASSIWGQGNQPQHF TRBJ1-5 once TRBD1 TRBV19
TGTGCCAGCAGCTTCCCTAAAGACAGTCATAATGAAAAACTGTTTTTT CASSFPKDSHNEKLFF TRBJ1-4 - - TRBV11-2
TGTGCCAGCAGCTTTTTAGCGGGAGGAGTGGAGCAGTTCTTC CASSFLAGGVEQFF TRBJ2-1 - TRBD2 TRBV5-4
TGTGCCACCAGACGGGACAGGGGTGGGGAGACCCAGTACTTC CATRRDRGGETQYF TRBJ2-5 once TRBD1 TRBV19
TGTGCCAGCAGTTTGGGGGCCCTTCAGCCCCAGCATTTT CASSLGALQPQHF TRBJ1-5 - - TRBV6-5
TGTGCCAGCAGCTCCCTAGTGGGGGGACTAGCGGGACAAGAGACCCAGTACTTC CASSSLVGGLAGQETQYF TRBJ2-5 - TRBD2 TRBV11-2
TGTGCCAGCAGCTTAGACAGCTCCTACGAGCAGTACTTC CASSLDSSYEQYF TRBJ2-7 - - TRBV7-3
TGTGCCACCCCGGGGGAGGGCGGAAGAGACTACGAGCAGTACTTC CATPGEGGRDYEQYF TRBJ2-7 - TRBD2 TRBV18
TGTGCCAGCAGTTTAGGGGAACGGGGGCGGGAGGGGAACGAGCAGTACTTC CASSLGERGREGNEQYF TRBJ2-7 - TRBD2 TRBV27
TGTGCCAGCAGCCCCGCAGGGGGATCCTACGAGCAGTACTTC CASSPAGGSYEQYF TRBJ2-7 - TRBD1 TRBV11-3
TGTGCCTGGAGTAATAGAGGCTATGGCTACACCTTC CAWSNRGYGYTF TRBJ1-2 - - TRBV30
TGTGCCTGGAGTAATGAGGGAAACGAGCAGTACTTC CAWSNEGNEQYF TRBJ2-7 - - TRBV30
TGTGCCATCAGTGAGGCCGACAGGGAAGCTTTCTTT CAISEADREAFF TRBJ1-1 - - TRBV10-3
TGTGCCAGCAGCCCCGAATCGGGGAACAATCAGCCCCAGCATTTT CASSPESGNNQPQHF TRBJ1-5 - - TRBV5-8
TGTGCCAGCAGGCAAGACAGCGATACTAACTATGGCTACACCTTC CASRQDSDTNYGYTF TRBJ1-2 - - TRBV6-6
TGCGCCAGCAGCTTGGGTGTCAACGGGGGGTACCAGCCCCAGCATTTT CASSLGVNGGYQPQHF TRBJ1-5 - - TRBV5-1
TGTGCCAGCAGTCCGGGGATCGTCGGTAGCAATCAGCCCCAGCATTTT CASSPGIVGSNQPQHF TRBJ1-5 - - TRBV28
TGTGCCAGCAGCTTAGGAGCGGGCGCGGAGACCCAGTACTTC CASSLGAGAETQYF TRBJ2-5 - - TRBV7-6
TGTGCCAGCAGTCCGCGGACAGGCCATAATGAAAAACTGTTTTTT CASSPRTGHNEKLFF TRBJ1-4 - TRBD1 TRBV27
TGCGCCAGCAGCCTCCCCGTCCAGGCCACCTCCTACGAGCAGTACTTC CASSLPVQATSYEQYF TRBJ2-7 - - TRBV5-1
TGTGCCAGCAGTAAAGGACAGGCCCAAGAGACCCAGTACTTC CASSKGQAQETQYF TRBJ2-5 - TRBD1 TRBV28
TGTGCCAGCAGCCCCAGGGTGTACGAGCAGTACTTC CASSPRVYEQYF TRBJ2-7 - - TRBV7-8
TGTGCCATCAGTGAGTCGGGACACCCACATAGCAATCAGCCCCAGCATTTT CAISESGHPHSNQPQHF TRBJ1-5 - - TRBV10-3
TGTGCCAGTAGTATATCAGGCGCCTACGAGCAGTACTTC CASSISGAYEQYF TRBJ2-7 - - TRBV19
TGTGCCAGCAGCTTAGTACTGGAGACCCAGTACTTC CASSLVLETQYF TRBJ2-5 - - TRBV7-9
TGTGCCAGCAGCTCCTATTCCGGGACTACGACAGATACGCAGTATTTT CASSSYSGTTTDTQYF TRBJ2-3 - TRBD2 TRBV11-3
TGTGCCAGCAGCAGGACAGGAACATCCTACAATGAGCAGTTCTTC CASSRTGTSYNEQFF TRBJ2-1 - TRBD1 TRBV6-5
TGTGCCTGGAGCCAAGGGACAGCCACAGATACGCAGTATTTT CAWSQGTATDTQYF TRBJ2-3 once TRBD1 TRBV30
TGCAGTGCTAGGACAGGAGGCTACACCTTC CSARTGGYTF TRBJ1-2 - - TRBV20-1
TGTGCCAGCAGTTCCACAGATTACAATGAGCAGTTCTTC CASSSTDYNEQFF TRBJ2-1 - - TRBV6-5